The sequence of this T cell receptor beta chain was determined in a study of CD8+ T cells in alopecia areata. At the level of the study: Among treated patients, oral tofacitinib was administered at 5 to 10 mg twice daily.

Reverse transcription of extracted RNA yielded cDNA, which provided the sequencing template. The data were produced by immunoSEQ multiplex PCR, yet TCRdb's version contains in-frame clones alone and is incomplete. This table has about 150,000 clones, over 80% appearing once. Per germline, CDR1 LNHDA and CDR2 SQIVND (reference sequence). Losses at the gene ends were 6 bases for V and 3 bases for J; bases not matched to a gene: 3. This CDR3 contains 14 residues. Overall study findings and caveats: Sharing of TCRs across patients appeared less clear than in mice, possibly for HLA-related reasons.

This clone was observed a few times. Its antigen is not identified. Other nucleotide sequences in the sample specify the same CDR3. The sequence was obtained from a human donor with alopecia areata. The material was CD8+ T cells sorted from blood, obtained at week 0. V gene TRBV19 combines with J gene TRBJ2-1; 9 bases fit TRBD2. The CDR3 loop is CASSAGGDYNEQFF. CDR3 nucleotides: TGTGCCAGTAGCGCGGGAGGGGACTACAATGAGCAGTTCTTC.